The T cell receptor beta chain described here comes from a study of blood T cell repertoires in COVID-19. Sequencing used immunoSEQ multiplex PCR; TCRdb keeps in-frame clones, though not all of them. The table includes about 280,000 clones, around 86% detected once. The V and J ends lost 3 bases and 7 bases, in that order; junction bases with no gene match: 5. Germline assignment: CDR1 KGHSH and CDR2 LQKENI. The CDR3 length is 14 residues. Sequencing was done on a sample of peripheral blood. The V call is TRBV18, the J call TRBJ2-1; 8 bases match TRBD1. This clonotype originated in a human donor in a cohort sampled during active COVID-19. The CDR3 DNA reads as TGTGCCAGCTCACCCCAGGGGGCATTGAATGAGCAGTTCTTC. It yields the protein CASSPQGALNEQFF. The entire variable domain, with the rest obtained from reference TRBV18 and TRBJ2-1, is as follows: NAGVMQNPRHLVRRRGQEARLRCSPMKGHSHVYWYRQLPEEGLKFMVYLQKENIIDESGMPKERFSAEFPKEGPSILRIQQVVRGDSAAYFCASSPQGALNEQFFGPGTRLTVL.